The 11 T cell receptor beta chains presented below share a single source sample, sequenced in a study of OX40 agonist ivuxolimab in advanced cancers. Sequencing was performed with immunoSEQ multiplex PCR; in TCRdb, only in-frame clones are kept and a portion is missing. In the table there are some 96,000 clones, roughly 83% of which are singletons. This material consisted of CD4+ or CD8+ T cells sorted from blood, taken in a trial of the OX40 agonist ivuxolimab. These receptors came from an adult with an advanced solid tumor such as melanoma, head and neck, liver or kidney cancer.

The genes are TRBV18 and TRBJ1-1; D uncertain. Germline-derived CDR1 and CDR2 are KGHSH and LQKENI. Trimming removed 3 bases at V and 3 bases at J, with 11 bases between. CDR3 size: 14 residues. The CDR3 region is CASSPGRMDTEAFF. In DNA, the CDR3 is TGTGCCAGCTCACCCGGGAGGATGGACACTGAAGCTTTCTTT. The whole variable domain, remainder taken from reference TRBV18 and TRBJ1-1, is NAGVMQNPRHLVRRRGQEARLRCSPMKGHSHVYWYRQLPEEGLKFMVYLQKENIIDESGMPKERFSAEFPKEGPSILRIQQVVRGDSAAYFCASSPGRMDTEAFFGQGTRLTVV.

The chain is built from TRBV6-6 and TRBJ2-2; 9 bases map to TRBD1. CDR1 MNHNY and CDR2 SVGAGI come from the germline V gene (reference sequence). The trim removed 5 bases at V and 6 bases at J, leaving 4 bases unmatched. The CDR3 is 14 amino acids. CDR3 nucleotides: TGTGCCAGCAGTAAAGGACAGGGGTCCGGGGAGCTGTTTTTT. This gives the protein CASSKGQGSGELFF.

The chain is built from TRBV5-1 and TRBJ2-5; 10 bases map to TRBD1. With 4 bases clipped from V and 5 bases from J, the junction kept 11 bases outside the gene matches. The V gene's germline CDR1 is SGHRS and CDR2 YFSETQ. This CDR3 region has 16 residues. CDR3 DNA sequence: TGCGCCAGCAGCCCAGGGACAGGGGCTCGAAGGGAGACCCAGTACTTC. It codes for CASSPGTGARRETQYF.

The chain combines TRBV2 with TRBJ2-5; 11 nucleotides line up with TRBD2. CDR1 and CDR2 (germline): SNHLY, FYNNEI. The CDR3 consists of 14 residues. Losses at the gene ends were 4 bases for V and 5 bases for J; bases not matched to a gene: 3. CDR3 region: CASSVAGGQETQYF. The DNA of the CDR3 is TGTGCCAGCAGTGTAGCGGGGGGGCAGGAGACCCAGTACTTC.

The chain carries TRBV28 and TRBJ2-5; TRBD1 agrees at 7 bases. Germline lookup yields CDR1 MDHEN and CDR2 SYDVKM. V lost 5 bases to trimming and J lost 2 bases; unmatched junction nucleotides: 8. The CDR3 sequence is 15 residues long. The CDR3, as DNA: TGTGCCAGCAGTGGGACAGCGAAAAGTCAAGAGACCCAGTACTTC. Its protein product is CASSGTAKSQETQYF.

This chain joins TRBV7-3 and TRBJ1-2; 8 bases are a match to TRBD1. V lost 5 bases, J lost 5 bases, and 10 bases stayed unmatched. The CDR3 spans 15 residues. The germline CDR1 and CDR2 sequences are SGHTA and FQGTGA. CDR3 nucleotide sequence: TGTGCCAGCAGCCCCGGCCAGGGGGCGCGGTATGGCTACACCTTC. Amino acids: CASSPGQGARYGYTF.

This rearrangement joins TRBV2 to TRBJ2-1, with D perhaps matching TRBD1 (6 bases). Germline V CDR1 and CDR2: SNHLY, FYNNEI. V was trimmed by 6 bases and J by 4 bases, leaving 10 bases between them. CDR3 size: 13 residues. CDR3 DNA: TGTGCCAGCAGCCCCGACAGGTACAATGAGCAGTTCTTC. Protein sequence: CASSPDRYNEQFF.

The V and J genes are TRBV27 and TRBJ2-1, with D hard to call. Trimming removed 6 bases from V and 4 bases from J, with 13 bases in between. CDR1 and CDR2 (germline): MNHEY, SMNVEV (reference sequence). The CDR3 runs 14 residues. The CDR3 region has the DNA TGTGCCAGCAGACACCTTTTGCGGTACAATGAGCAGTTCTTC. Protein: CASRHLLRYNEQFF.

The chain combines TRBV2 with TRBJ1-2; D unclear. The CDR3 has 16 amino acids. V dropped 7 bases and J dropped 8 bases, with 26 bases sitting between them. Germline loops: CDR1 SNHLY, CDR2 FYNNEI. The CDR3 loop reads CASNLRSRAPFDGYTF. The CDR3 DNA reads TGTGCCAGCAATCTACGCAGCCGGGCCCCCTTTGACGGCTACACCTTC.

The J gene is TRBJ1-6, the V gene TRBV2; no firm D call. The germline gives CDR1 SNHLY, CDR2 FYNNEI. V was trimmed by 7 bases and J by 10 bases, leaving 11 bases between them. CDR3 length equals 12 residues. CDR3: CASNLGGSPLHF. In DNA, the CDR3 is TGTGCCAGCAACCTCGGAGGGTCACCCCTCCACTTT.

This clone has just one count. This CDR3 is CASSRLTGPAYEQYF. The CDR3 DNA reads as TGTGCCAGCAGCCGTTTGACAGGCCCAGCCTACGAGCAGTACTTC. The gene calls are TRBV11-3 and TRBJ2-7, with a tentative D call TRBD1 (6 bases). V gave up 5 bases and J gave up 2 bases, with 16 bases separating them. The germline V gene has CDR1 SGHNT and CDR2 YENEEA. The CDR3 has 15 amino acids.